This T cell receptor (beta chain) was captured by sequencing in a study of cytotoxic CD8 clonotypes in ibrutinib-treated CLL. Method: immunoSEQ multiplex PCR; TCRdb's copy keeps in-frame clones and lacks some. The sample contains tens of thousands of clones, roughly 50% of which appear only once. The CDR3 runs 14 residues. Trimming took 2 bases from V and 4 from J; bases not matched to a gene: 5. CDR1 and CDR2 from the germline V gene are MGHDK and SYGVNS. This specimen consisted of PBMCs, obtained before ibrutinib treatment. The chain uses TRBV25-1 and TRBJ2-7; 7 nucleotides align to TRBD1. The clonotype was recovered from a human donor with chronic lymphocytic leukemia. The CDR3 is CASSEKNRGYEQYF. The CDR3 coding sequence is TGTGCCAGCAGTGAAAAAAACAGGGGATACGAGCAGTACTTC.